The 20 T cell receptor beta chains in this list originate from one sample, sequenced in a study of T cells in Graves' hyperthyroidism and ophthalmopathy. Amplified TCR beta CDR3 regions came from RNA transcripts. Using the HTBI primer set, a first-round RT-PCR was run on the TCR CDR3. From the multiplex PCR reads, TCRdb called clonotypes with MiXCR, one entry per CDR3 protein. The data contain around 700,000 distinct CDR3 sequences, around 20% of them singletons. Specimen: blood. Source of these receptors: a woman aged 45-59 years with Graves' hyperthyroidism that later progressed to Graves' ophthalmopathy.

This chain uses TRBV20-1 with TRBJ2-1; 9 bases line up with TRBD2. Germline assignment: CDR1 DFQATT and CDR2 SNEGSKA (reference sequence). The CDR3 loop spans 17 amino acids. The CDR3 protein is CRDLGAGGPLRYNEQFF. The CDR3 DNA is TGCAGGGACTTGGGGGCGGGGGGGCCCTTACGATACAATGAGCAGTTCTTC.

This clonotype was seen a few times. The chain joins TRBV4-1 to TRBJ1-1; no definite D call. V lost 7 bases to trimming and J lost 0 bases, with 9 bases between them. In germline, CDR1 is MGHRA, CDR2 YSYEKL. The CDR3 spans 13 residues. In DNA form, the CDR3 reads TGCGCCAGCACCCCGGACGTGAACACTGAAGCTTTCTTT. The encoded protein is CASTPDVNTEAFF.

CDR3 sequence (DNA): TGCAGTGCTAGAGGGGGAAGGGGGATTGGCTCCTACAATGAGCAGTTCTTC. It is translated as CSARGGRGIGSYNEQFF. The genes are TRBV20-1 and TRBJ2-1; a weak D match, TRBD1 (6 bases). V lost 1 base and J 0 bases, leaving 16 bases between the germline ends. The length of the CDR3 is 17 residues. Germline V CDR1 and CDR2: DFQATT, SNEGSKA (reference sequence).

The rearrangement joins TRBV20-1 to TRBJ2-3; a weak D match, TRBD1 (5 bases). The germline gives CDR1 DFQATT, CDR2 SNEGSKA (reference sequence). This CDR3 comprises 13 residues. The CDR3 nucleotides read TGCAGCCCAACCGTCAGGGTTTCAGATACGCAGTATTTT. This encodes CSPTVRVSDTQYF.

This clonotype was seen a handful of times. The CDR3 DNA reads TGTGCCAGCAGCCTTCCCCGGGCGGGGGCCGGATTGTACAATGAGCAGTTCTTC. Translating gives CASSLPRAGAGLYNEQFF. The V gene is TRBV7-6, the J gene TRBJ2-1, with D maybe TRBD2 (7 bases). V gave up 5 bases and J gave up 4 bases, with 24 bases separating them. Germline CDR1 and CDR2: SGHVS and FNYEAQ. This CDR3 comprises 18 residues.

This clonotype was seen more than once but under ten times. This sequence joins TRBV12-5 and TRBJ2-6; 7 bases agree with TRBD2. Unmatched junction bases numbered 3, after V lost 6 bases and J lost 1 base. Looked up from germline, CDR1 is LGHNT and CDR2 is FRNRAP. The CDR3 totals 15 residues. The CDR3 DNA reads as TGTGCTAGTGGAACTAGCGAATCTGGGGCCAACGTCCTGACTTTC. The encoded protein is CASGTSESGANVLTF.

This clonotype was seen more than once but under ten times. The chain recombines TRBV5-1 with TRBJ2-1; D is uncertain. CDR3 size: 13 residues. The germline V gene has CDR1 SGHRS and CDR2 YFSETQ. Trimming removed 6 bases at V and 6 bases at J, with 13 bases between. CDR3 coding DNA: TGCGCCAGCACCAGAGACATTCCCAATGAGCAGTTCTTC. Translation gives CASTRDIPNEQFF.

The rearrangement joins TRBV5-5 to TRBJ2-2, with a tentative D call TRBD2 (5 bases). The CDR3 extends over 14 amino acids. V was pared by 7 bases and J by 1 base, with 11 bases between. In germline, CDR1 is SGHKS, CDR2 YYEKEE (reference sequence). CDR3 coding DNA: TGTGCCAGCTCCGGCGCGGGGAACACCGGGGAGCTGTTTTTT. Translation: CASSGAGNTGELFF.

This clonotype was seen a few times. As DNA, the CDR3 is TGTGCCAGCAGCCAAGAAACATGGGGGCTCGGCTATGGCTACACCTTC. It translates to CASSQETWGLGYGYTF. This chain uses TRBV14 with TRBJ1-2; tentatively, D is TRBD1 (6 bases). The CDR3 is 16 amino acids. Germline V gene data show CDR1 as SGHDN and CDR2 as FVKESK. Trimming shortened V by 0 bases and J by 4 bases, and 15 bases separated the two germline ends.

This clonotype showed up many times. V usage is TRBV20-1 and J usage is TRBJ2-1, with TRBD2 identical over 12 bases. The length of the CDR3 is 14 residues. Germline lookup yields CDR1 DFQATT and CDR2 SNEGSKA (reference sequence). Unmatched junction bases numbered 3, after V lost 4 bases and J lost 5 bases. This chain's CDR3 is CSATRLAGDNEQFF. The DNA for the CDR3 is TGCAGTGCTACCAGACTAGCGGGGGACAATGAGCAGTTCTTC.

V usage is TRBV6-6 and J usage is TRBJ2-3, with D possibly being TRBD2 (7 bases). Between the trimmed V and J ends, which lost 2 bases and 4 bases, there was a span of 13 bases. This CDR3 comprises 15 residues. Germline V gives CDR1 MNHNY, CDR2 SVGAGI (reference sequence). The CDR3 bases are TGTGCCAGCAGTTACATGTTAGGGGGGGCAGATACGCAGTATTTT. Translated, it gives CASSYMLGGADTQYF.

This clonotype was picked up a small number of times. The gene calls are TRBV2 and TRBJ1-6; the D is unclear. The germline V gene encodes CDR1 SNHLY and CDR2 FYNNEI. The V end lost 3 bases, the J end lost 6 bases, and 6 bases lay between the germline ends. The CDR3 sequence is 13 residues long. In DNA form, the CDR3 reads TGTGCCAGCAGTGACGGATTTAATTCACCCCTCCACTTT. The encoded protein is CASSDGFNSPLHF.

The chain combines TRBV25-1 with TRBJ1-2, with D maybe TRBD1 (6 bases). The germline V and J ends were trimmed by 6 bases and 4 bases, with 18 bases remaining between them. There are 15 residues in the CDR3. Germline V gene sequence: CDR1 MGHDK, CDR2 SYGVNS. As DNA, the CDR3 is TGTGCCAGCAGAGGCCCCGGACAGTCATTCTATGGCTACACCTTC. This gives the protein CASRGPGQSFYGYTF.

J is TRBJ2-5 and V is TRBV9; D perhaps matches TRBD1 (6 bases). From germline, CDR1 is SGDLS and CDR2 YYNGEE. The CDR3 is 16 residues long. V shed 3 bases and J shed 1 base, with 16 bases lying between them. CDR3 in DNA: TGTGCCAGCAGCGCCCTTACAGGACAGATCCAAGAGACCCAGTACTTC. Its protein is CASSALTGQIQETQYF.

This clonotype came up many times. The chain joins TRBV7-3 to TRBJ1-6; no clear D. The CDR3 sequence is 14 residues long. Germline V lookup: CDR1 SGHTA, CDR2 FQGTGA. The V end was cut by 0 bases, the J end by 6 bases, with 6 bases between. The chain's CDR3 is CASSLTGFNSPLHF. CDR3 coding DNA: TGTGCCAGCAGCTTAACAGGGTTTAATTCACCCCTCCACTTT.

This clonotype was counted many times. The V gene is TRBV30, the J gene TRBJ1-5, with D possibly matching TRBD1 (5 bases). The V and J ends lost 4 bases and 2 bases respectively, with 15 bases between them. The germline V gene has CDR1 GTSNPN and CDR2 SVGIG (reference sequence). The CDR3 length is 15 residues. The CDR3 spells CAWNLRGGGNQPQHF. Here the CDR3 DNA reads TGTGCCTGGAATTTGAGGGGTGGGGGCAATCAGCCCCAGCATTTT.

This clonotype appeared many times. This chain uses TRBV6-1 with TRBJ1-5; D is unresolved. Germline V gene data show CDR1 as MNHNS and CDR2 as SASEGT. V lost 5 bases to trimming and J lost 0 bases, with 11 bases between them. The CDR3 contains 15 residues. CDR3 in amino acids: CASSFQGNSNQPQHF. In DNA, the CDR3 is TGTGCCAGCAGTTTCCAAGGAAATAGCAATCAGCCCCAGCATTTT.

Note on this clonotype: At one end, the junction sequence differs from germline, possibly due to a read error. The chain combines TRBV29-1 with TRBJ2-2; D is possibly TRBD2 (5 bases). CDR1 and CDR2 from the germline V gene are SQVTM and ANQGSEA. The CDR3 loop spans 13 amino acids. CDR3 protein: CSVQEGNTGELFF. The CDR3 DNA reads TGCAGCGTTCAAGAGGGAAATACCGGGGAGCTGTTTTTT.

This clonotype was counted ten times or more. CDR3 sequence: CASSPGGRNPYEQYF. The CDR3 coding sequence is TGCGCCAGCAGCCCCGGAGGACGGAACCCCTACGAGCAGTACTTC. This rearrangement joins TRBV5-1 to TRBJ2-7; TRBD2 might be the D (5 bases). V lost 4 bases to trimming and J lost 2 bases, with 16 bases between them. This CDR3 is 15 amino acids long. Germline assignment: CDR1 SGHRS and CDR2 YFSETQ.

This clonotype was counted between two and nine times. The J gene is TRBJ2-1, the V gene TRBV3-1; D ambiguous. The CDR3 is 11 amino acids. Trimming removed 5 bases at V and 10 bases at J, with 9 bases between. The germline gives CDR1 LGHDT, CDR2 YNNKEL (reference sequence). DNA for the CDR3: TGTGCCAGCAGCAGGGCTACAGAGCAGTTCTTC. Translation: CASSRATEQFF.